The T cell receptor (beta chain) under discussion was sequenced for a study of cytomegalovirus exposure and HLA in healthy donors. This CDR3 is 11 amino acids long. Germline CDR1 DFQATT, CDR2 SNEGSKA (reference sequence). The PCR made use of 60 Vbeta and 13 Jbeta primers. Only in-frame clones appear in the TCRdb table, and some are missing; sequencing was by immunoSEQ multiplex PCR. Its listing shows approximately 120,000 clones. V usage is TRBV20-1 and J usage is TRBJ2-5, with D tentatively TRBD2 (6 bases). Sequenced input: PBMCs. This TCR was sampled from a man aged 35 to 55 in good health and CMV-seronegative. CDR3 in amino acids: CRVADQETQYF. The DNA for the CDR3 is TGCAGAGTAGCGGACCAAGAGACCCAGTACTTC.